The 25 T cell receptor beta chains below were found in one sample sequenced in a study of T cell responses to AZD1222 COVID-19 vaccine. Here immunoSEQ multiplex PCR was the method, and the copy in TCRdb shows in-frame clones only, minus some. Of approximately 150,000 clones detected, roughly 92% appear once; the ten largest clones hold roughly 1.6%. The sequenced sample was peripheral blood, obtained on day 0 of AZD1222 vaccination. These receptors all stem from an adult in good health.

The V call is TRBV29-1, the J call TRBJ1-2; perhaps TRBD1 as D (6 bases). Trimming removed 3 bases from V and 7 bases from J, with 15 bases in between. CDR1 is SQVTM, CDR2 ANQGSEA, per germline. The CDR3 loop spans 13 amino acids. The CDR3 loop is CSVDNQGRSGYTF. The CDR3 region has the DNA TGCAGCGTTGACAATCAGGGGAGGAGTGGCTACACCTTC. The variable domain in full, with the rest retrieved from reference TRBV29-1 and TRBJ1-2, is SAVISQKPSRDICQRGTSLTIQCQVDSQVTMMFWYRQQPGQSLTLIATANQGSEATYESGFVIDKFPISRPNLTFSTLTVSNMSPEDSSIYLCSVDNQGRSGYTFGSGTRLTVV.

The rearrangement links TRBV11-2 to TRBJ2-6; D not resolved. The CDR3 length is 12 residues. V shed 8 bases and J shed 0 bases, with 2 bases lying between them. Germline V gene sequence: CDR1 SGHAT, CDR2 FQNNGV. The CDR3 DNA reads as TGTGCCAGCCACTCTGGGGCCAACGTCCTGACTTTC. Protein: CASHSGANVLTF.

For the CDR3, the DNA is TGCGCCAGCAGCCAAGAGACAGGGGGTCTCGAGCAGTACTTC. This encodes CASSQETGGLEQYF. J is TRBJ2-7 and V is TRBV4-3, with 9 bases fitting TRBD1. Trimming cost V 0 bases and J 6 bases; bases outside gene matches: 3. Germline V gene sequence: CDR1 LGHNA, CDR2 YSLEER. The CDR3 length is 14 residues.

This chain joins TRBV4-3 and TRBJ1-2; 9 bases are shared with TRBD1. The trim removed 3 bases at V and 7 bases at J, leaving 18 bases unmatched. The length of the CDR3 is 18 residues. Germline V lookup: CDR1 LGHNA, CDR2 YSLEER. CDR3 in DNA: TGCGCCAGCAGCCACCCATTAAATAGGACAGGGGAGATTGGTGGCTACACCTTC. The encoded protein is CASSHPLNRTGEIGGYTF.

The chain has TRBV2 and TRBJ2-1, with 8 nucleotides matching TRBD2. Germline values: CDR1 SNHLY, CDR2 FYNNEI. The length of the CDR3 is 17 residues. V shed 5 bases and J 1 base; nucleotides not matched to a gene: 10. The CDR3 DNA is TGTGCCAGCAGTCTCCTGAGCGGGAGTGGGTCCTACAATGAGCAGTTCTTC. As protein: CASSLLSGSGSYNEQFF.

The CDR3: CASSFVTGAYEQYF. CDR3 DNA: TGTGCCAGCAGCTTCGTCACGGGGGCCTACGAGCAGTACTTC. The chain employs TRBV7-2 and TRBJ2-7, with a tentative D call TRBD2 (6 bases). CDR1 is SGHTA and CDR2 is FQGNSA in the germline V gene. V lost 3 bases and J lost 2, with 11 bases in between. The CDR3 is 14 amino acids.

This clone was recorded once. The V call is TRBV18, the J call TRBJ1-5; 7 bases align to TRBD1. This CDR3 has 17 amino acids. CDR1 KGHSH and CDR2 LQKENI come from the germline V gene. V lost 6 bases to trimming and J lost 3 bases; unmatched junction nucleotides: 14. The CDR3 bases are TGTGCCAGCTCGCCGGATACCAGGGGGGGGGCCAATCAGCCCCAGCATTTT. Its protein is CASSPDTRGGANQPQHF.

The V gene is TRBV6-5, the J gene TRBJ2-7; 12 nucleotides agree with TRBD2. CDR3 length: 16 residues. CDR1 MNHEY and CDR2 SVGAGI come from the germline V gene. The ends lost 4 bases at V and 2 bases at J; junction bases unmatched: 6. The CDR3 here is CASSFGLAGTTYEQYF. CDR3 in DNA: TGTGCCAGCAGTTTCGGACTAGCGGGAACGACCTACGAGCAGTACTTC.

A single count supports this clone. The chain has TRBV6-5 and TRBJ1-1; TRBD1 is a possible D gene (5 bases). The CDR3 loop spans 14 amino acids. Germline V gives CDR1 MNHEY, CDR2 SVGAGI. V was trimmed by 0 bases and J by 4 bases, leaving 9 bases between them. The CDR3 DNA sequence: TGTGCCAGCAGTTACTCGCAGGGAAGCACTGAAGCTTTCTTT. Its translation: CASSYSQGSTEAFF.

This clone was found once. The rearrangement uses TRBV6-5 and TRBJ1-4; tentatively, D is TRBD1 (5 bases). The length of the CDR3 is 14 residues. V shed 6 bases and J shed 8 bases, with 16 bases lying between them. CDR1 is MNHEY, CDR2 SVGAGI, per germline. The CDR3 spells CASRIRGTVEKLFF. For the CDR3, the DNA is TGTGCCAGCAGAATAAGAGGGACGGTAGAAAAACTGTTTTTT.

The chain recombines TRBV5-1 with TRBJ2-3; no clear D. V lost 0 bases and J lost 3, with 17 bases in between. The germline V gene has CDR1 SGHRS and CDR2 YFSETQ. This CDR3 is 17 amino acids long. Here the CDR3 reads CASSLVPPGMRTDTQYF. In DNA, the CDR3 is TGCGCCAGCAGCTTGGTTCCCCCTGGGATGCGGACAGATACGCAGTATTTT.

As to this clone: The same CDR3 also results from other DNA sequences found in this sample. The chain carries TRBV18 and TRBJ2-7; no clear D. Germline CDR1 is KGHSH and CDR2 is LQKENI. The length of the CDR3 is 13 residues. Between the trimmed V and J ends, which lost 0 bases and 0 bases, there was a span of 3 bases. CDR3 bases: TGTGCCAGCTCACCACCCAGCTCCTACGAGCAGTACTTC. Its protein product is CASSPPSSYEQYF.

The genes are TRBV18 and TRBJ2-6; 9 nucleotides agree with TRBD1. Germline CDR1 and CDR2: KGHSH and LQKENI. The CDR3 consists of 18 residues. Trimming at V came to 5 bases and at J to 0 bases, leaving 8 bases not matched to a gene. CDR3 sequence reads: CASSSLGQGSSGANVLTF. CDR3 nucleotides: TGTGCCAGCTCATCCCTCGGACAGGGGAGCTCTGGGGCCAACGTCCTGACTTTC.

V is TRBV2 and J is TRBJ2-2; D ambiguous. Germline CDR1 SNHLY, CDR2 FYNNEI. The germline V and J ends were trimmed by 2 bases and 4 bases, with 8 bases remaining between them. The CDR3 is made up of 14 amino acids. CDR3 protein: CASSESYGTGELFF. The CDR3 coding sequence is TGTGCCAGCAGTGAATCGTACGGCACCGGGGAGCTGTTTTTT. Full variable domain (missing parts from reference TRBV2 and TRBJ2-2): EPEVTQTPSHQVTQMGQEVILRCVPISNHLYFYWYRQILGQKVEFLVSFYNNEISEKSEIFDDQFSVERPDGSNFTLKIRSTKLEDSAMYFCASSESYGTGELFFGEGSRLTVL.

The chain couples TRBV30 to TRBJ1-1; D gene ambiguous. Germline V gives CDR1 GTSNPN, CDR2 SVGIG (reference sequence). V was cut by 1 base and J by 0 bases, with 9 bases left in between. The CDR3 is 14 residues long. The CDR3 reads CAWSARRMNTEAFF. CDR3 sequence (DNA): TGTGCCTGGAGTGCTAGGCGGATGAACACTGAAGCTTTCTTT.

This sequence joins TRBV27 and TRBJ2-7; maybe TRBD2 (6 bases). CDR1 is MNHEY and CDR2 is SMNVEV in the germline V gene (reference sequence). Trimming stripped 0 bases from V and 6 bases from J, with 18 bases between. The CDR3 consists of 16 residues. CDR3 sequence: CASSLSWSLGGSEQYF. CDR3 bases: TGTGCCAGCAGTTTATCCTGGTCGTTGGGGGGTAGCGAGCAGTACTTC.

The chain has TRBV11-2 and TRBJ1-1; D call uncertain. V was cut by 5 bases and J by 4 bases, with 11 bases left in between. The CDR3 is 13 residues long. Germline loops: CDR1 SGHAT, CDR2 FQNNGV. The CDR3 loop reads CASSPGPSTEAFF. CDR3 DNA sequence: TGTGCCAGCAGCCCAGGACCGAGCACTGAAGCTTTCTTT.

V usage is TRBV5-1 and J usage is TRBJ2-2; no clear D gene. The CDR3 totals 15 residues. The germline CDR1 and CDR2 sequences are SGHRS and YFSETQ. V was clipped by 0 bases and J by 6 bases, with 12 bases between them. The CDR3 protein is CASSLAAGGAGELFF. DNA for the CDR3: TGCGCCAGCAGCTTGGCCGCAGGTGGGGCCGGGGAGCTGTTTTTT.

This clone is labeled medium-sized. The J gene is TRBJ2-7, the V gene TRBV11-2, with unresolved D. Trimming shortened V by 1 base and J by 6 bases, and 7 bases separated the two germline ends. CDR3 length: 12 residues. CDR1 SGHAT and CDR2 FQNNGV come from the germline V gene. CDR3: CASSLGWFEQYF. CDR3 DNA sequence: TGTGCCAGCAGCTTAGGGTGGTTCGAGCAGTACTTC.

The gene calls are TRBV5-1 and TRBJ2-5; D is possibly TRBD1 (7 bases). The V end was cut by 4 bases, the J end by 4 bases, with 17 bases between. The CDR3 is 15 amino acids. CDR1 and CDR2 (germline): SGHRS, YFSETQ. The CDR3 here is CASSRLGQARETQYF. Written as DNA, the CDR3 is TGCGCCAGCAGCCGACTAGGACAGGCCCGAGAGACCCAGTACTTC. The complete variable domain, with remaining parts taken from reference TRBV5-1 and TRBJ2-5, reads KAGVTQTPRYLIKTRGQQVTLSCSPISGHRSVSWYQQTPGQGLQFLFEYFSETQRNKGNFPGRFSGRQFSNSRSEMNVSTLELGDSALYLCASSRLGQARETQYFGPGTRLLVL.

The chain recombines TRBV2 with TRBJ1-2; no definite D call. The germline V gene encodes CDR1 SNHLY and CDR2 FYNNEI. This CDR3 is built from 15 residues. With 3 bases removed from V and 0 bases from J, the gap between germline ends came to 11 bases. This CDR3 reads CASSEEARANYGYTF. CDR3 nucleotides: TGTGCCAGCAGTGAGGAAGCCCGGGCTAACTATGGCTACACCTTC.

The CDR3 loop reads CASSPQGDEQFF. The CDR3 DNA is TGTGCCAGTAGTCCGCAAGGGGATGAGCAGTTCTTC. This chain links TRBV19 with TRBJ2-1; TRBD1 is a possible D gene (5 bases). Trimming removed 5 bases from V and 8 bases from J, with 10 bases in between. The CDR3 length is 12 residues. Germline V gene lookup returns CDR1 LNHDA and CDR2 SQIVND (reference sequence).

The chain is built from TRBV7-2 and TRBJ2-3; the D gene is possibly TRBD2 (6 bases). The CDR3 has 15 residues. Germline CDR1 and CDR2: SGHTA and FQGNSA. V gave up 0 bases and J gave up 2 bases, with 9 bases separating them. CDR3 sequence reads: CASSLAGLNTDTQYF. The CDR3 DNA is TGTGCCAGCAGCTTAGCGGGACTCAACACAGATACGCAGTATTTT.

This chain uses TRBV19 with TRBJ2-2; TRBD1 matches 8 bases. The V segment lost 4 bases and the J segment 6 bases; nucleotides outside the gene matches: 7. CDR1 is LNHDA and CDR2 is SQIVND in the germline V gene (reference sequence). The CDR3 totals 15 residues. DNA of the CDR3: TGTGCCAGTAGTACCACAGGGGGTCGACCCGGGGAGCTGTTTTTT. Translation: CASSTTGGRPGELFF.

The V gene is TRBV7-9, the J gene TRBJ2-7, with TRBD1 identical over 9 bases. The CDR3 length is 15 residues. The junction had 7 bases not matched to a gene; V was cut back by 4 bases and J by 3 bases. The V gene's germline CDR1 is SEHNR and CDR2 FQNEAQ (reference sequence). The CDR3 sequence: CASSSWTGVGYEQYF. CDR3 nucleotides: TGTGCCAGCAGCTCCTGGACAGGGGTTGGCTACGAGCAGTACTTC.